These T cell receptor beta chains were read from a single sample in a study of T cells in Graves' hyperthyroidism and ophthalmopathy. In TCRdb, the multiplex PCR reads were re-called with MiXCR into one record per CDR3 protein. The sample holds about 320,000 distinct CDR3 sequences, roughly 15% seen once. The sample consisted of blood. These TCRs come from a man aged 25 to 45 with Graves' hyperthyroidism. The CDR3 runs from the conserved cysteine through the conserved F or W.

>TRBV28|TRBJ2-3
CASSGGQGTDTQYF
>TRBV5-1|TRBJ2-2
CASSLLREGVTGELFF
>TRBV5-1|TRBJ2-1
CASSSGTSGRNEQFF
>TRBV7-3|TRBJ2-1
CASSLAGGAVSFEQFF
>TRBV4-2|TRBJ2-7
CASSQDWAGANYEQYF
>TRBV20-1|TRBJ2-1
CSARDSMASGSSLLNEQFF
>TRBV20-1|TRBJ2-7
CSASAGRYEQYF
>TRBV7-9|TRBJ2-5
CASSVLTQQFQETQYF
>TRBV20-1|TRBJ1-1
CSAKQGGFTEAFF
>TRBV2|TRBJ1-6
CASRSEVGSPLHF
>TRBV6-2/TRBV6-3|TRBJ2-1
CASSWGGSGRYEQFF
>TRBV3-1|TRBJ2-1
CASSAEGDEQFF
>TRBV24-1|TRBJ2-2
CATSEYRGGELFF
>TRBV6-1|TRBJ2-2
CASSERTSGFGELFF
>TRBV5-5|TRBJ1-1
CASSLRRANTEAFF
>TRBV5-1|TRBJ2-7
CASSPGQAFYEQYF
>TRBV5-1|TRBJ2-1
CASSLKSGSEQFF
>TRBV6-2/TRBV6-3|TRBJ2-1
CASSGLAGSSYNEQFF
>TRBV11-1|TRBJ2-7
CASESASYEQYF
>TRBV24-1|TRBJ2-1
CATTGSSYNEQFF
>TRBV24-1|TRBJ2-7
CATSDLASNSGEQYF
>TRBV9|TRBJ1-4
CASSVSGDYDEKLFF
>TRBV2|TRBJ2-7
CASSPDRSVEQYF
>TRBV5-1|TRBJ2-2
CASGGQGDTGELFF
>TRBV11-1|TRBJ2-1
CASSFGTHSYNEQFF
>TRBV27|TRBJ2-7
CASSYCWGQGLKVSYEQYF
>TRBV12-5|TRBJ2-1
CASGLRTGNEQFF
>TRBV6-1|TRBJ1-3
CASSSPGQGSGNTIYF
>TRBV11-2|TRBJ2-1
CASSSPDIEDNEQFF
>TRBV27|TRBJ2-7
CASSPEQEEKPYEQYF
>TRBV27|TRBJ1-4
CASSFKAGNEKLFF
>TRBV5-6|TRBJ2-7
CASRKYDSYEQYF
>TRBV11-2|TRBJ2-1
CASSLSGWGSYNEQFF
>TRBV9|TRBJ2-7
CASSVGPGTGAYEQYF
>TRBV20-1|TRBJ2-2
CSAEVRGGRNTGELFF
>TRBV29-1|TRBJ1-1
CSVTVLNTEAFF
>TRBV4-1|TRBJ1-4
CASSQENRENEKLFF
>TRBV28|TRBJ1-1
CASRQQGLAFF
>TRBV24-1|TRBJ1-2
CATRENRDSEGYTF
>TRBV10-1|TRBJ2-7
CASSESNRVGHEQYF
>TRBV12-3/TRBV12-4|TRBJ2-7
CASSTDRGEQYF
>TRBV2|TRBJ2-5
CASSEDPNQETQYF
>TRBV2|TRBJ2-7
CASSLGAASGYEQYF
>TRBV11-3|TRBJ1-1
CASSLVWRQRRPEAFF
>TRBV27|TRBJ2-7
CASSLSGTNYEQYF
>TRBV30|TRBJ1-5
CAWSPPVGNPNQPQHF
>TRBV7-6|TRBJ2-7
CASSLAGLESEQYF
>TRBV10-2|TRBJ2-1
CASGYYEQFF
>TRBV20-1|TRBJ1-5
CSARDSFRGTAGQPQHF
>TRBV5-1|TRBJ2-7
CASSLGQVPVSYEQYF
>TRBV10-2|TRBJ2-7
CASSEVGRDSYEQYF
>TRBV30|TRBJ2-3
CAWISGTSRDTQYF
>TRBV9|TRBJ1-3
CASSVKGAFSGNTIYF
>TRBV3-1|TRBJ1-1
CASSPVFRQGINEAFF
>TRBV20-1|TRBJ2-7
CSARKTRGPTEQYF
>TRBV12-3/TRBV12-4|TRBJ1-1
CASSLMENTEAFF
>TRBV10-1|TRBJ1-1
CASSQGKNTEAFF
>TRBV11-2|TRBJ1-1
CASSATGSSEAFF
>TRBV9|TRBJ2-5
CASSALAGQGTETQYF